The clone carrying this TCR beta chain has only a few counts. Its antigen is unknown. This specimen belongs to a study of identical twins. Regarding the study as a whole: It was out-of-frame TCR alpha sharing in monozygotic twins that models underestimated. Zero-insertion analyses might be partly confounded by invariant T cells like MAIT and iNKT. Beta out-of-frame sequences showed weaker excess twin sharing.

V was shortened by 5 bases and J by 4 bases, with 15 bases between the two germline ends. Germline loops: CDR1 SGHAT, CDR2 FQNNGV. This CDR3 contains 15 residues. Template switching, a step in the protocol, added a universal primer site, and cDNA carried unique molecular identifiers. From the 5' RACE reads, TCRdb called clonotypes with MiXCR, one entry per CDR3 protein. The sample shows around 1.7 million distinct CDR3 sequences, more than 30% of them seen only once. The material sequenced was cord blood. This rearrangement joins TRBV11-2 to TRBJ2-1; D is possibly TRBD1 (5 bases). This sequence originates from a newborn girl in good health. The CDR3 protein is CASSPTSTVYNEQFF. The CDR3 nucleotides read TGTGCCAGCAGCCCTACCTCGACAGTGTACAATGAGCAGTTCTTC.